Listed below are T cell receptor beta chains from one sample, sequenced in a study of memory CD4+ T cells and cytomegalovirus serostatus. Profiled with immunoSEQ multiplex PCR; TCRdb holds only in-frame clones, not every one. The table records 40,000 to 50,000 clones, over 65% of them present only once. Sequenced material: memory CD4+ T cells from blood. The receptor source for this set is an adult in good health and CMV-seronegative. Each CDR3 is given with its conserved first and last residue. The D gene is left open where the match is weak. Where a row states a size, it is once, few, many or the class of an expanded clone; other rows omit it.

V gene	clone size	D gene	J gene	CDR3 protein	CDR3 DNA
TRBV6-6	-	TRBD2	TRBJ2-3	CASIPGRETDTQYF	TGTGCCAGCATTCCAGGGAGGGAGACAGATACGCAGTATTTT
TRBV2	-	-	TRBJ2-5	CASSVNGGQETQYF	TGTGCCAGCAGTGTAAACGGGGGCCAAGAGACCCAGTACTTC
TRBV18	-	TRBD2	TRBJ2-5	CASTQTSGGGETQYF	TGTGCCAGCACCCAGACTAGCGGGGGTGGAGAGACCCAGTACTTC
TRBV18	-	TRBD1	TRBJ1-2	CASSPQGQGASGYTF	TGTGCCAGCTCACCACAGGGACAGGGGGCGAGTGGCTACACCTTC
TRBV11-2	-	TRBD1	TRBJ2-7	CASSSFRDRVIHEQYF	TGTGCCAGCAGCTCATTCCGGGACAGGGTAATCCACGAGCAGTACTTC
TRBV28	-	-	TRBJ2-2	CASNGGPAGELFF	TGTGCCAGCAACGGGGGACCGGCCGGGGAGCTGTTTTTT
TRBV7-9	-	-	TRBJ2-5	CASSLGGFPETQYF	TGTGCCAGCAGCTTAGGGGGGTTTCCTGAGACCCAGTACTTC
TRBV5-6	few	TRBD2	TRBJ2-1	CASTRTSGGYNEQFF	TGTGCCAGCACCCGTACTAGCGGGGGGTACAATGAGCAGTTCTTC
TRBV6-5	-	-	TRBJ2-1	CASSGVNYYYNEQFF	TGTGCCAGTTCAGGGGTCAACTACTACTACAATGAGCAGTTCTTC
TRBV5-4	-	TRBD1	TRBJ1-6	CASSPGTGNNSPLHF	TGTGCCAGCAGCCCCGGGACAGGGAATAATTCACCCCTCCACTTT
TRBV7-6	-	TRBD1	TRBJ2-1	CASSLLASYRGDEQFF	TGTGCCAGCAGTTTACTAGCATCGTACAGGGGGGATGAGCAGTTCTTC
TRBV7-8	once	-	TRBJ1-6	CASSLGGGYSPLHF	TGTGCCAGCAGCTTAGGCGGGGGTTATTCACCCCTCCACTTT
TRBV7-6	-	-	TRBJ2-5	CASSLGQRRPSQYF	TGTGCCAGCAGCTTAGGACAGCGCCGTCCCAGCCAGTACTTC
TRBV5-6	-	-	TRBJ1-3	CASSLDRPRSGNTIYF	TGTGCCAGCAGTTTGGATAGACCACGCTCTGGAAACACCATATATTTT
TRBV28	-	TRBD1	TRBJ2-1	CASSLEGARNYNEQFF	TGTGCCAGCAGTTTAGAGGGGGCGCGAAATTACAATGAGCAGTTCTTC
TRBV25-1	-	-	TRBJ1-6	CASSESRATSSPLHF	TGTGCCAGCAGTGAGAGCAGGGCAACTTCTTCACCCCTCCACTTT
TRBV6-5	-	TRBD1	TRBJ2-1	CASSRPGTGTEQFF	TGTGCCAGCAGCCGTCCCGGGACAGGGACGGAGCAGTTCTTC